A single sample gave rise to the 5 T cell receptor beta chains below, sequenced in a study of CD8+ T cells in alopecia areata. Sequencing templates came from extracted RNA that was reverse transcribed into cDNA. Here immunoSEQ multiplex PCR was the method, and the copy in TCRdb shows in-frame clones only, minus some. The sample includes roughly 120,000 clones, about 50% seen only once; the top ten take 0.46%. The treatment was: oral pan-JAK inhibitor, 5-10 mg twice daily. This sample comprised CD4+ T cells sorted from blood, obtained at week 4, from a patient treated with tofacitinib. These receptors were taken from a human donor with alopecia areata.

This chain connects TRBV4-1 to TRBJ1-1; D remains ambiguous. V was trimmed by 1 base and J by 1 base, leaving 7 bases between them. This CDR3 region has 14 residues. Per germline, CDR1 MGHRA and CDR2 YSYEKL. The CDR3 DNA follows: TGCGCCAGCAGCCAAGTATGGGAGAACACTGAAGCTTTCTTT. Residues: CASSQVWENTEAFF.

CDR3 DNA: TGTGCCAGCAGCGCGAAAATACAGGGGACGGGCACTGAAGCTTTCTTT. As protein: CASSAKIQGTGTEAFF. The chain uses TRBV9 and TRBJ1-1, with 7 bases fitting TRBD1. The V gene end was trimmed by 3 bases and the J gene end by 4 bases; junction bases not matched to a gene: 12. Germline V gene sequence: CDR1 SGDLS, CDR2 YYNGEE. The CDR3 has 16 amino acids.

CDR3 coding DNA: TGTGCCAGCAGCGGAATACAGGGGTCCAACGTCCTGACTTTC. Its translation: CASSGIQGSNVLTF. This sequence joins TRBV9 and TRBJ2-6; 7 bases agree with TRBD1. The J segment lost 8 bases and the V segment lost 3 bases, leaving 5 bases of the junction unmatched. The CDR3 is 14 residues long. Germline CDR1 reads SGDLS; CDR2 reads YYNGEE.

The chain has TRBV30 and TRBJ1-1; D not resolved. The length of the CDR3 is 12 residues. The V end was cut by 3 bases, the J end by 0 bases, with 5 bases between. Germline-derived CDR1 and CDR2 are GTSNPN and SVGIG (reference sequence). The CDR3 sequence: CAWRRLNTEAFF. For the CDR3, the DNA is TGTGCCTGGAGGCGGTTGAACACTGAAGCTTTCTTT.

The chain recombines TRBV11-2 with TRBJ2-7, with TRBD1 as a possible D gene (5 bases). The V gene's germline CDR1 is SGHAT and CDR2 FQNNGV. V was cut by 5 bases and J by 10 bases, with 12 bases left in between. This CDR3 comprises 11 residues. The CDR3 is CASSRVQGQYF. The CDR3, as DNA: TGTGCCAGCAGCCGAGTCCAGGGCCAGTACTTC.